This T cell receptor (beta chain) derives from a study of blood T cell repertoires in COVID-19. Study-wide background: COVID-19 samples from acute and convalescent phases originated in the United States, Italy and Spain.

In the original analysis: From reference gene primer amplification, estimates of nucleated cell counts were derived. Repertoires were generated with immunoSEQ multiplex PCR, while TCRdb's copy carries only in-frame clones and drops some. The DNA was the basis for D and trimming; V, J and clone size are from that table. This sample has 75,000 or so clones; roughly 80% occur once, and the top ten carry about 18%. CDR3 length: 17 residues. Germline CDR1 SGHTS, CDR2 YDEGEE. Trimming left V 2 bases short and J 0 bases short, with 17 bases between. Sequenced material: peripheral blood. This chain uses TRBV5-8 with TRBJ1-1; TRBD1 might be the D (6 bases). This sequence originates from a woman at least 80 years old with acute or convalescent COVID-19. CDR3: CASSLVTGHRMNTEAFF. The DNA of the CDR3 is TGTGCCAGCAGCTTAGTTACGGGACATAGAATGAACACTGAAGCTTTCTTT.